This entry lists 5 T cell receptor beta chains sequenced from one sample in a study of blood T cells in healthy people across ages. Alongside a J-beta primer mix, a sample-barcoded 5' primer served in a second PCR lasting about 7 to 12 cycles. MiXCR, applied by TCRdb to the 5' RACE reads, yields one record per CDR3 protein. The sample yields 600,000 to 900,000 distinct CDR3 sequences, 25% to 30% seen once. This same sample was also part of a study on T cells of mothers and their children.

The sequencing sample was made of blood. The receptors were sampled from a boy between 10 and 17 years old in good health.

The rearrangement uses TRBV6-6 and TRBJ2-1, with D possibly TRBD2 on 7 matching bases. V was cut by 4 bases and J by 5 bases, with 18 bases left in between. The CDR3 consists of 16 residues. CDR1 MNHNY and CDR2 SVGAGI come from the germline V gene (reference sequence). This CDR3 reads CASSSLVGGPNNEQFF. Here the CDR3 DNA reads TGTGCCAGCAGTTCACTCGTGGGGGGGCCAAACAATGAGCAGTTCTTC.

The V and J genes are TRBV6-5 and TRBJ1-1, with D perhaps matching TRBD1 (5 bases). The V and J ends lost 8 bases and 6 bases respectively, with 13 bases between them. The germline V gene has CDR1 MNHEY and CDR2 SVGAGI. The CDR3 extends over 12 amino acids. The CDR3: CASGRGGSEAFF. CDR3 bases: TGTGCCAGCGGCCGGGGGGGATCTGAAGCTTTCTTT.

This clonotype was detected a few times. The V call is TRBV3-1, the J call TRBJ1-5; D is possibly TRBD1 (6 bases). CDR1 and CDR2 from the germline V gene are LGHDT and YNNKEL (reference sequence). The length of the CDR3 is 14 residues. V was shortened by 0 bases and J by 5 bases, with 8 bases between the two germline ends. The chain's CDR3 is CASSQEGGDQPQHF. Here the CDR3 DNA reads TGTGCCAGCAGCCAAGAAGGGGGGGATCAGCCCCAGCATTTT.

This clonotype was counted a few times. The chain joins TRBV5-6 to TRBJ2-5; 10 positions match TRBD2. TRBJ2-1 explains the end of the DNA better; the J call may be wrong. This CDR3 region has 16 residues. Germline loops: CDR1 SGHDT, CDR2 YYEEEE. CDR3 DNA: TGTGCCAGCAGCTTGGAATTGAGCGGGGGGGCCAGTGAGCAGTTCTTC. Its protein is CASSLELSGGASEQFF.

This clonotype was seen only a few times. This chain connects TRBV18 to TRBJ2-5, with D unclear. The J call is in doubt because the DNA end fits TRBJ2-7 better. Germline CDR1 KGHSH, CDR2 LQKENI. The CDR3 loop spans 13 amino acids. Here the CDR3 DNA reads TGTGCCAGCTCAGGGGTTGGCGGCTACGAGCAGTACTTC. Translated, it gives CASSGVGGYEQYF.